The 15 T cell receptor beta chains reported below all come from one sample, sequenced in a study of blood T cell repertoires in COVID-19. The table came from immunoSEQ multiplex PCR; TCRdb's copy has only in-frame clones and leaves some out. Of 250,000 to 350,000 clones listed, approximately 86% are singletons. Specimen: peripheral blood. The receptors derive from a woman aged 65 to 85 with COVID-19, enrolled during active disease.

This clone was observed a single time. This chain joins TRBV28 and TRBJ1-5; the match to TRBD1 covers 7 bases. Germline V CDR1 and CDR2: MDHEN, SYDVKM. The CDR3 has 18 amino acids. The J segment lost 4 bases and the V segment lost 4 bases, leaving 16 bases of the junction unmatched. The CDR3 here is CASSSPWIQGGGNQPQHF. The CDR3 coding sequence is TGTGCCAGCAGTTCGCCTTGGATTCAGGGGGGCGGAAATCAGCCCCAGCATTTT.

This chain uses TRBV5-1 with TRBJ1-3, with 7 bases identical to TRBD1. After removal of 2 bases from V and 2 bases from J, the junction contained 7 bases not matched to a gene. This CDR3 is 16 amino acids long. Germline CDR1 and CDR2: SGHRS and YFSETQ. CDR3 sequence reads: CASSFGEQGTGNTIYF. CDR3 nucleotide sequence: TGCGCCAGCAGCTTTGGGGAACAGGGGACTGGAAACACCATATATTTT.

The rearrangement links TRBV6-1 to TRBJ2-3; TRBD2 aligns across 12 bases. Trimming took 3 bases from V and 3 from J; bases not matched to a gene: 7. Per germline, CDR1 MNHNS and CDR2 SASEGT. This CDR3 region has 17 residues. CDR3 sequence reads: CASSEGSSGRGTDTQYF. CDR3 in DNA: TGTGCCAGCAGTGAGGGGTCTAGCGGGAGGGGGACAGATACGCAGTATTTT.

The gene calls are TRBV4-2 and TRBJ2-1; D is unclear. This CDR3 spans 13 amino acids. The germline V and J ends were trimmed by 0 bases and 9 bases, with 9 bases remaining between them. Germline values: CDR1 LGHNA, CDR2 YNFKEQ. The CDR3 nucleotides are TGTGCCAGCAGCCAAGATGTTGAGCCTGAGCAGTTCTTC. Its translation is CASSQDVEPEQFF.

The rearrangement links TRBV4-1 to TRBJ2-7; TRBD1 might be the D (6 bases). Germline V gene sequence: CDR1 MGHRA, CDR2 YSYEKL. V lost 11 bases to trimming and J lost 1 base, with 21 bases between them. This CDR3 spans 15 amino acids. The CDR3 region is CAQPAGPGQSYEQYF. As DNA, the CDR3 is TGCGCCCAGCCAGCAGGACCAGGACAGTCCTACGAGCAGTACTTC.

Only a few counts were recorded for this clone. The rearrangement uses TRBV24-1 and TRBJ2-5; 13 positions agree with TRBD2. The germline V gene encodes CDR1 KGHDR and CDR2 SFDVKD. V lost 3 bases to trimming and J lost 5 bases; unmatched junction nucleotides: 2. The CDR3 is 15 residues long. CDR3 DNA sequence: TGTGCCACCAGTGATCTGACTAGCGGGGGGGAGACCCAGTACTTC. It translates to CATSDLTSGGETQYF.

V and J are TRBV5-6 and TRBJ1-1; TRBD1 matches 10 bases. The CDR3 length is 16 residues. Trimming took 6 bases from V and 3 from J; bases not matched to a gene: 11. In germline, CDR1 is SGHDT, CDR2 YYEEEE. The CDR3, as DNA: TGTGCCAGCAACCGACAGGGGGCCAGGGGGTACACTGAAGCTTTCTTT. Residues: CASNRQGARGYTEAFF.

The chain links TRBV28 to TRBJ1-1; tentatively, D is TRBD1 (6 bases). The CDR3 loop spans 14 amino acids. The V end was cut by 2 bases, the J end by 1 base, with 8 bases between. Germline CDR1 and CDR2: MDHEN and SYDVKM. The CDR3 coding sequence is TGTGCCAGCAGTTTAGGGACAACGAACACTGAAGCTTTCTTT. Its translation is CASSLGTTNTEAFF.

The rearrangement links TRBV9 to TRBJ2-1; 8 nucleotides agree with TRBD1. CDR3 length: 15 amino acids. J gave up 3 bases and V 4 bases, and 6 bases lay outside the gene matches. Germline V gene data show CDR1 as SGDLS and CDR2 as YYNGEE. The chain's CDR3 is CASSTSGQDYNEQFF. CDR3 DNA sequence: TGTGCCAGCAGCACATCGGGACAGGACTACAATGAGCAGTTCTTC.

This rearrangement joins TRBV10-3 to TRBJ1-4; D remains ambiguous. The CDR3 runs 14 residues. The V gene lost 3 bases and the J gene lost 0 bases, with 5 bases spanning the gap. The germline V gene encodes CDR1 ENHRY and CDR2 SYGVKD. The CDR3 loop is CAISELATNEKLFF. The DNA for the CDR3 is TGTGCCATCAGTGAACTTGCAACTAATGAAAAACTGTTTTTT.

The V call is TRBV5-1, the J call TRBJ1-1; no firm D call. The germline V gene encodes CDR1 SGHRS and CDR2 YFSETQ. The V and J ends lost 2 bases and 1 base respectively, with 15 bases between them. The CDR3 spans 16 residues. The CDR3 sequence is CASSFSPGFANTEAFF. CDR3 DNA: TGCGCCAGCAGCTTCTCCCCGGGGTTTGCGAACACTGAAGCTTTCTTT.

The chain carries TRBV5-1 and TRBJ2-3, with D perhaps TRBD2 (6 bases). The CDR3 length is 15 residues. Germline assignment: CDR1 SGHRS and CDR2 YFSETQ. Trimming shortened V by 3 bases and J by 5 bases, and 16 bases separated the two germline ends. CDR3 loop: CASSYSGEMRDTQYF. The DNA for the CDR3 is TGCGCCAGCAGCTACTCGGGGGAGATGAGAGATACGCAGTATTTT. Together with reference TRBV5-1 and TRBJ2-3, the CDR3 gives the full variable domain: KAGVTQTPRYLIKTRGQQVTLSCSPISGHRSVSWYQQTPGQGLQFLFEYFSETQRNKGNFPGRFSGRQFSNSRSEMNVSTLELGDSALYLCASSYSGEMRDTQYFGPGTRLTVL.

With regard to this clone: Other DNA sequences in this specimen translate into the identical CDR3. The chain joins TRBV7-2 to TRBJ1-3, with 11 positions matching TRBD1. The germline V gene has CDR1 SGHTA and CDR2 FQGNSA. This CDR3 region has 15 residues. J lost 2 bases, V lost 5 bases, and 2 bases had no gene match. The CDR3 is CASSPGQGAGNTIYF. CDR3 bases: TGTGCCAGCAGCCCGGGACAGGGGGCTGGAAACACCATATATTTT.

This clone was detected a few times. This chain uses TRBV29-1 with TRBJ1-2; 10 nucleotides align to TRBD1. This CDR3 is built from 12 residues. Per the germline V gene, CDR1 is SQVTM and CDR2 is ANQGSEA. V shed 7 bases and J 9 bases; nucleotides not matched to a gene: 8. This CDR3 is CSAPGQGGSYTF. The CDR3 DNA follows: TGCAGCGCCCCAGGACAGGGGGGAAGCTACACCTTC.

V and J are TRBV4-1 and TRBJ1-5; 9 nucleotides align to TRBD1. V lost 4 bases and J lost 7; bases outside the gene matches: 11. Germline lookup yields CDR1 MGHRA and CDR2 YSYEKL. This CDR3 comprises 16 residues. The CDR3 spells CASSLPSRDRAQPQHF. CDR3 DNA: TGCGCCAGCAGCCTTCCTTCCCGGGACAGGGCGCAGCCCCAGCATTTT.